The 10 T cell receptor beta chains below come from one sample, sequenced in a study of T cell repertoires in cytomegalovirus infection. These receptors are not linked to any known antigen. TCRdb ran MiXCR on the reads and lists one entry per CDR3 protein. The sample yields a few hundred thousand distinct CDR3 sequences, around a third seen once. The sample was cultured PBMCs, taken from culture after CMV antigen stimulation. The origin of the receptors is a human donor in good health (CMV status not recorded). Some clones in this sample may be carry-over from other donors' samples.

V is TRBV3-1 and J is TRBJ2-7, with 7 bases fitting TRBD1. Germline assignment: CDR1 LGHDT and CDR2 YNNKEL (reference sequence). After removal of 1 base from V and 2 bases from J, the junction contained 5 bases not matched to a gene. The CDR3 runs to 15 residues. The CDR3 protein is CASSQVQGTPYEQYF. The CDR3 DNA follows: TGTGCCAGCAGCCAAGTACAGGGGACCCCCTACGAGCAGTACTTC.

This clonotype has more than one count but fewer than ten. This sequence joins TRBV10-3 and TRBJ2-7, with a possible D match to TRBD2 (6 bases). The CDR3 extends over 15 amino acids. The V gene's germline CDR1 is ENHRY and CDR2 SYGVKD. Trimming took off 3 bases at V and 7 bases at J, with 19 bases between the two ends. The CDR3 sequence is CAISDLGATGEEQYF. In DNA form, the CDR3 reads TGTGCCATCAGTGACCTCGGGGCCACGGGAGAAGAGCAGTACTTC.

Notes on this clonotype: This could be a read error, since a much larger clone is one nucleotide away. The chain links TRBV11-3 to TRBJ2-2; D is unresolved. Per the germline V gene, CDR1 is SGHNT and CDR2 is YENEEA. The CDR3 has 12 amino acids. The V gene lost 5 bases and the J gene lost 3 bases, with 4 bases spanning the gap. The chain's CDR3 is CASSPHTGELFF. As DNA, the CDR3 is TGTGCCAGCAGCCCCCACACCGGGGAGCTGTTTTTT.

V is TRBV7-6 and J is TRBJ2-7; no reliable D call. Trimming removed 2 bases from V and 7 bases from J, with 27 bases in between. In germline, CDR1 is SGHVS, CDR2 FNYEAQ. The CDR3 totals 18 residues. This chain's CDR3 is CASSLTSAGYQNRGEQYF. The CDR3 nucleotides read TGTGCCAGCAGCTTAACGAGTGCCGGGTACCAAAACCGAGGAGAGCAGTACTTC. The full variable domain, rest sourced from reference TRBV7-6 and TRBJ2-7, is GAGVSQSPRYKVTKRGQDVALRCDPISGHVSLYWYRQALGQGPEFLTYFNYEAQQDKSGLPNDRFSAERPEGSISTLTIQRTEQRDSAMYRCASSLTSAGYQNRGEQYFGPGTRLTVT.

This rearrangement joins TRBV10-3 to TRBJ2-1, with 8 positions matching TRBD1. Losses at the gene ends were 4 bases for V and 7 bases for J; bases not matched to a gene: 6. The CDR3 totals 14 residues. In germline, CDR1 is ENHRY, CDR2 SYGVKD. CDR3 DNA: TGTGCCATCAGTGGGCAGGGGGCAATGAATGAGCAGTTCTTC. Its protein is CAISGQGAMNEQFF.

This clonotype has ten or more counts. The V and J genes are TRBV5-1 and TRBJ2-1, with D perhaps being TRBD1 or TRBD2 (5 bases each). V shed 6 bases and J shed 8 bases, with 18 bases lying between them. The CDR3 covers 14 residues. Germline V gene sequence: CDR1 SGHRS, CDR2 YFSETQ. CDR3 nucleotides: TGCGCCAGCACCGAAGGACTGGTCAGGGATGAGCAGTTCTTC. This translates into CASTEGLVRDEQFF.

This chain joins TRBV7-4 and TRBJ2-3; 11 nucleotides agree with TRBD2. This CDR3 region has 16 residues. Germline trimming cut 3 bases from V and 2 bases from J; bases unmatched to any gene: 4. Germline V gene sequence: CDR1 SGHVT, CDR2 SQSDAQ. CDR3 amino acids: CASSFLAGGNTDTQYF. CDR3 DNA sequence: TGTGCCAGCAGCTTTTTAGCGGGAGGGAACACAGATACGCAGTATTTT.

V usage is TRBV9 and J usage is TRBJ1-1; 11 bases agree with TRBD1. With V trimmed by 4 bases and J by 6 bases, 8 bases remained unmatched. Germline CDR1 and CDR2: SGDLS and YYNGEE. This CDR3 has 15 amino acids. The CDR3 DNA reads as TGTGCCAGCAGCACATTGCGGACAGGGGGCCCTGAAGCTTTCTTT. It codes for CASSTLRTGGPEAFF.

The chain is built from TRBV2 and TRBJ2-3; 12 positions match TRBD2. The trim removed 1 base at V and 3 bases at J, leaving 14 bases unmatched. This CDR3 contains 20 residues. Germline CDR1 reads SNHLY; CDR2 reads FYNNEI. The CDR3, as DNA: TGTGCCAGCAGTGAAGGGCTAGCGGGAGGGCGGTTTTTCAGGACAGATACGCAGTATTTT. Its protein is CASSEGLAGGRFFRTDTQYF.

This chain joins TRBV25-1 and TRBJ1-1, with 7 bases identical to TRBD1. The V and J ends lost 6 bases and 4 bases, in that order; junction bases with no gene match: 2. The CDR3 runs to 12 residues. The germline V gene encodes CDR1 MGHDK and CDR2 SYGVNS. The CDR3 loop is CASRPGGTEAFF. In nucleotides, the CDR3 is TGTGCCAGCAGGCCAGGGGGCACTGAAGCTTTCTTT.